This entry is about one TCR beta chain. PBMCs were derived from about 9.1 ml fresh peripheral blood. This entry is derived from a study of T cells in Graves' hyperthyroidism and ophthalmopathy. RNA transcripts gave rise to amplified TCR beta CDR3 regions. The HTBI primer set was used in a first-round RT-PCR of the TCR CDR3. One entry per CDR3 protein, called by TCRdb with MiXCR from the multiplex PCR reads. The sample records approximately 600,000 distinct CDR3 sequences, around 14% being singletons. Trimming removed 4 bases from V and 2 bases from J; junction bases left unmatched: 4. This CDR3 has 17 amino acids. Germline-derived CDR1 and CDR2 are SGHDT and YYEEEE.

The sequence was collected from a woman under 30 with Graves' ophthalmopathy. This chain links TRBV5-6 with TRBJ2-1; 15 bases line up with TRBD2. The sample was blood. In nucleotides, the CDR3 is TGTGCCAGCAGCCGCTGGACTAGCGGGAGGGCCTACAATGAGCAGTTCTTC. Its translation is CASSRWTSGRAYNEQFF.